This TCR beta chain was documented in a study of OX40 agonist ivuxolimab in advanced cancers. Turning to the study itself: Three partial responders included one hepatocellular carcinoma patient and two cutaneous melanoma patients.

Prior autoimmune disease or systemic immunosuppression barred patients. Sequencing used immunoSEQ multiplex PCR; TCRdb keeps in-frame clones, though not all of them. The table includes roughly 40,000 clones, 86% detected once. CDR3 size: 14 residues. Germline V gene data show CDR1 as MGHRA and CDR2 as YSYEKL. V lost 2 bases to trimming and J lost 4 bases, with 10 bases between them. The source was CD4+ or CD8+ T cells sorted from blood, collected in a trial of the OX40 agonist ivuxolimab. This chain uses TRBV4-1 with TRBJ2-3, with D uncertain. The TCR sequence derives from an adult with an advanced solid tumor such as melanoma, head and neck, liver or kidney cancer. CDR3 loop: CASSQRMGADTQYF. DNA for the CDR3: TGCGCCAGCAGCCAAAGGATGGGTGCAGATACGCAGTATTTT.